Below, one TCR beta chain is given with its context. Its specificity is unknown. The data were taken from a study of cytomegalovirus exposure and HLA in healthy donors. Overall study findings and caveats: Association of a missense DCLRE1C variant with TCR beta V- and J-gene trimming was reported in a later analysis.

The CDR3 runs to 18 residues. With 60 Vbeta and 13 Jbeta primers, the PCR was carried out. The protocol was immunoSEQ multiplex PCR, while the TCRdb copy is restricted to in-frame clones and leaves out a portion. The table includes about 200,000 clones, around 82% detected once. The source material was PBMCs. This sequence originates from a man aged 18 to 29 in good health and CMV-seronegative. This chain joins TRBV21-1 and TRBJ2-7; the table names TRBD1, a call not compared with the DNA. TRBV21-1 is given as a pseudogene. In nucleotides, the CDR3 is TGTGCCAGCAGCAACCGGGACAGGAGTATCCATCCATCCTACGAGCAGTACTTC. Encoded protein: CASSNRDRSIHPSYEQYF.